The present T cell receptor (beta chain) was sequenced within a study of blood T cell repertoires in COVID-19. Some clones are missing from TCRdb's copy, which holds only in-frame ones; the method was immunoSEQ multiplex PCR. The sample includes a few hundred thousand clones, roughly 84% of them seen just once. Germline CDR1 MNHNY, CDR2 SVGAGI (reference sequence). The CDR3 is made up of 16 amino acids. V shed 6 bases and J shed 1 base, with 18 bases lying between them. The sequencing sample was made of peripheral blood. This chain links TRBV6-6 with TRBJ1-1, with a weak D call TRBD1 (5 bases). The receptor was isolated from a man in his forties or fifties with active or convalescent COVID-19. The CDR3 DNA reads TGTGCCAGCAGCCTCATTCGGGGAGGGGAGAACACTGAAGCTTTCTTT. This sequence encodes CASSLIRGGENTEAFF.